This T cell receptor beta chain was sequenced in a study of B cell selection in AIRE deficiency. Data came from immunoSEQ multiplex PCR; TCRdb stores just in-frame clones and leaves some out. The sample lists tens of thousands of clones; 85% to 95% were seen once. After removal of 5 bases from V and 0 bases from J, the junction contained 8 bases not matched to a gene. CDR3 length: 18 amino acids. CDR1 and CDR2 from the germline V gene are LGHNT and FRNRAP. In regard to this clone: As yet, its antigen is unknown.

Study outcomes and limitations: About 30.6% of healthy-donor shared Treg TCRbeta sequences appeared in patient Tconv cells. Of some 3,300 shared Treg TCRbeta sequences, about 30% were healthy-only, around 9.3% patient-only.

Regulatory T cells were sorted as CD4+CD25hiCD127low/negative. The chain joins TRBV12-5 to TRBJ1-3; TRBD1 aligns across 12 bases. Sequenced material: CD4+CD25+ Tregs sorted from PBMCs. The TCR originated in a human donor in good health. The CDR3 is CASGLRDRGQSSGNTIYF. For the CDR3, the DNA is TGTGCTAGTGGTCTCCGGGACAGGGGGCAATCCTCTGGAAACACCATATATTTT.